This TCR beta chain was documented in a study of OX40 agonist ivuxolimab in advanced cancers. Overall study: The dose-escalation cohort was approximately 84% male, with a mean age of about 60 years, ranging about 23 to 90.

With respect to this clone: As yet, its antigen is unknown.

The method was immunoSEQ multiplex PCR; TCRdb's version includes in-frame clones alone and lacks a portion of them. The sample has about 82,000 clones, roughly 85% seen once; the top ten hold over 0.7%. Findings and caveats of the study: Low normalized clonal expansion also occurred in some nonresponding patients.

The CDR3 consists of 17 residues. Trimming cost V 1 base and J 8 bases, with 23 bases left between them. Germline V CDR1 and CDR2: SEHNR, FQNEAQ (reference sequence). Sampled blood was obtained at baseline, cycle 4 day 1, and cycle 7 day 1. The genes are TRBV7-9 and TRBJ1-1, with a tentative D call TRBD1 (5 bases). The sequence was collected from an adult with an advanced solid tumor such as melanoma, head and neck, liver or kidney cancer. The sample was CD4+ or CD8+ T cells sorted from blood, taken in a trial of the OX40 agonist ivuxolimab. CDR3 DNA: TGTGCCAGCAGCTTAGGGGACTTGATTGGGGGATTCAAGGAAGCTTTCTTT. Residues: CASSLGDLIGGFKEAFF.